Below, 4 T cell receptor beta chains from the same sample are listed, as sequenced in a study of identical twins. MiXCR, applied by TCRdb to the 5' RACE reads, yields one record per CDR3 protein. The sample has hundreds of thousands of distinct CDR3 sequences, just over 7% seen once. In addition, the sample was reused for a study of yellow fever vaccine responses in identical twins.

Sequencing was done on a sample of PBMCs. These receptors all come from a woman aged 18 to 35 in good health.

V usage is TRBV5-1 and J usage is TRBJ2-7; D could derive from TRBD1 or TRBD2 (6 bases each). CDR3 size: 16 residues. Germline V gene sequence: CDR1 SGHRS, CDR2 YFSETQ. The V end was cut by 0 bases, the J end by 3 bases, with 16 bases between. DNA for the CDR3: TGCGCCAGCAGCTTGGGAGGGGGGATACCCTTCTACGAGCAGTACGTC. This translates into CASSLGGGIPFYEQYV.

The table lists this clonotype with many counts. One junction end disagrees with the germline gene, perhaps due to a read error. The chain joins TRBV5-1 to TRBJ2-3; maybe TRBD1 (6 bases). Looked up from germline, CDR1 is SGHRS and CDR2 is YFSETQ. The CDR3 spans 14 residues. The CDR3, as DNA: TGTGCCAGCAGCTTATCAGGGGCCACAGATACGCAGTATTTT. Its protein is CASSLSGATDTQYF.

This sequence joins TRBV27 and TRBJ2-1; the match to TRBD2 covers 13 bases. Trimming at V came to 5 bases and at J to 2 bases, leaving 6 bases not matched to a gene. The germline V gene has CDR1 MNHEY and CDR2 SMNVEV (reference sequence). The CDR3 contains 17 residues. Here the CDR3 DNA reads TGTGCCAGCAGTCCCGGACTAGCGGGAGCCCCCTACAATGAGCAGTTCTTC. Translation gives CASSPGLAGAPYNEQFF.

This clonotype came up many times. This chain uses TRBV3-1 with TRBJ2-3; weak D call: TRBD1 (5 bases). CDR3 length equals 14 residues. Trimming cost V 0 bases and J 4 bases, with 8 bases left between them. CDR1 and CDR2 from the germline V gene are LGHDT and YNNKEL (reference sequence). Written as DNA, the CDR3 is TGTGCCAGCAGCCAAGACGACAGTCCAGATACGCAGTATTTT. It specifies CASSQDDSPDTQYF.